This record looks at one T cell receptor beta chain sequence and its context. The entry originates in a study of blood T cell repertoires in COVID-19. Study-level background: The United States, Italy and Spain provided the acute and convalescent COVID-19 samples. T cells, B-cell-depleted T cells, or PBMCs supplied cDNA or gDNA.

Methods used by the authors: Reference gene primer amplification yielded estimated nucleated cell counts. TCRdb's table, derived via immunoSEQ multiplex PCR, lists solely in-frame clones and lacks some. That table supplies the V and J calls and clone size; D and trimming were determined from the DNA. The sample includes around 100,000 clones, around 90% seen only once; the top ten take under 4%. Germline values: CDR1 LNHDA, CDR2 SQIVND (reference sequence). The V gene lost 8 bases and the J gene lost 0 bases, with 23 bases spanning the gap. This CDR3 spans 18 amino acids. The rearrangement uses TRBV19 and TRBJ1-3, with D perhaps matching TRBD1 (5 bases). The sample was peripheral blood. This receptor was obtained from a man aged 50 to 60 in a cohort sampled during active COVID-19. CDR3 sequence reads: CASRSLGQSISSGNTIYF. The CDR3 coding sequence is TGTGCCAGTCGAAGCCTCGGACAATCCATAAGCTCTGGAAACACCATATATTTT.